One sample yielded the 21 T cell receptor beta chains listed below, sequenced in a study of cytomegalovirus exposure and HLA in healthy donors. It was with 60 Vbeta and 13 Jbeta primers that the PCR ran. The repertoire was sequenced with immunoSEQ multiplex PCR; TCRdb's copy has only in-frame clones and lacks some. Among approximately 260,000 clones, roughly 86% were seen once, and the ten largest hold about 2%. The specimen was PBMCs. Receptor source: a middle-aged woman in good health and CMV-seropositive.

V gene TRBV5-1 combines with J gene TRBJ2-3, with 10 bases fitting TRBD2. The germline V gene has CDR1 SGHRS and CDR2 YFSETQ. This CDR3 is built from 15 residues. V gave up 2 bases and J gave up 2 bases; unmatched junction bases: 2. The CDR3 sequence is CASSLAGGLTDTQYF. The CDR3, as DNA: TGCGCCAGCAGCTTAGCGGGAGGGCTCACAGATACGCAGTATTTT.

This clone was observed a few times. V gene TRBV25-1 combines with J gene TRBJ1-2; 7 bases fit TRBD1. The V gene's germline CDR1 is MGHDK and CDR2 SYGVNS. CDR3 length equals 12 residues. V lost 2 bases and J lost 10; bases outside the gene matches: 4. In DNA form, the CDR3 reads TGTGCCAGCAGTGAACGTGGGACAGCCTACACCTTC. Protein: CASSERGTAYTF.

V usage is TRBV4-3 and J usage is TRBJ2-3; the match to TRBD2 covers 11 bases. The V and J ends lost 1 base and 5 bases, in that order; junction bases with no gene match: 17. The V gene's germline CDR1 is LGHNA and CDR2 YSLEER. The CDR3 has 20 amino acids. The chain's CDR3 is CASSQAWVSGRAFPEDTQYF. The CDR3 DNA sequence: TGCGCCAGCAGCCAAGCTTGGGTTAGCGGGAGGGCCTTTCCCGAAGATACGCAGTATTTT.

This clone was seen more than once but under ten times. The chain links TRBV28 to TRBJ2-1, with D possibly being TRBD2 (6 bases). Deletions cut 7 bases from V and 0 bases from J, with 13 bases between. This CDR3 is built from 15 residues. Germline CDR1 and CDR2: MDHEN and SYDVKM. This CDR3 is CASMEGTHSYNEQFF. CDR3 coding DNA: TGTGCCAGCATGGAGGGGACCCACTCCTACAATGAGCAGTTCTTC.

V usage is TRBV28 and J usage is TRBJ2-3; D is unresolved. Trimming removed 7 bases at V and 5 bases at J, with 10 bases between. CDR1 is MDHEN and CDR2 is SYDVKM in the germline V gene. The CDR3 is 12 residues long. The CDR3 nucleotides read TGTGCCAGCACCCTAAGTGGAGATACGCAGTATTTT. This encodes CASTLSGDTQYF.

The chain carries TRBV7-2 and TRBJ1-5, with TRBD1 as a possible D gene (6 bases). The CDR3 has 18 residues. V lost 1 base, J lost 0 bases, and 16 bases lay in between. Looked up from germline, CDR1 is SGHTA and CDR2 is FQGNSA. The CDR3 DNA follows: TGTGCCAGCAGCTTAGAGGGGGTCGGTGGGAATAGCAATCAGCCCCAGCATTTT. As protein: CASSLEGVGGNSNQPQHF.

The V call is TRBV16, the J call TRBJ2-7; 10 nucleotides line up with TRBD1. Germline V gene lookup returns CDR1 KGHSY and CDR2 FQNENV. The CDR3 runs to 15 residues. V gave up 4 bases and J gave up 4 bases; unmatched junction bases: 7. CDR3 sequence reads: CASSLTGTGAYEQYF. CDR3 nucleotide sequence: TGTGCCAGCAGCCTCACCGGGACAGGGGCGTACGAGCAGTACTTC.

The chain uses TRBV5-6 and TRBJ1-2; D ambiguous. This CDR3 has 13 residues. V dropped 0 bases and J dropped 5 bases, with 8 bases sitting between them. Germline CDR1 and CDR2: SGHDT and YYEEEE. The CDR3 DNA follows: TGTGCCAGCAGCTTGGAAACAGAGTATGGCTACACCTTC. Translation gives CASSLETEYGYTF.

The chain has TRBV5-5 and TRBJ1-2; 8 bases align to TRBD1. CDR3 length equals 14 residues. Looked up from germline, CDR1 is SGHKS and CDR2 is YYEKEE (reference sequence). Trimming took 2 bases from V and 7 from J; bases not matched to a gene: 7. The DNA of the CDR3 is TGTGCCAGCAGCTTAAGTCAGGGGGCGCCTGGCTACACCTTC. Encoded protein: CASSLSQGAPGYTF. The full variable domain, rest sourced from reference TRBV5-5 and TRBJ1-2, is DAGVTQSPTHLIKTRGQQVTLRCSPISGHKSVSWYQQVLGQGPQFIFQYYEKEERGRGNFPDRFSARQFPNYSSELNVNALLLGDSALYLCASSLSQGAPGYTFGSGTRLTVV.

The chain couples TRBV9 to TRBJ2-7, with a possible D match to TRBD2 (6 bases). V lost 4 bases and J lost 6, with 23 bases in between. Germline CDR1 reads SGDLS; CDR2 reads YYNGEE. This CDR3 has 16 amino acids. CDR3 nucleotides: TGTGCCAGCAGCCCGCGATCTAGCGCTACTCAGGGCGAGCAGTACTTC. It specifies CASSPRSSATQGEQYF.

CDR3 DNA: TGTGCCAGCAGCCCAGCGGGACTAGCGCGGAATGAGCAGTTCTTC. Protein sequence: CASSPAGLARNEQFF. This chain joins TRBV11-1 and TRBJ2-1, with 10 bases identical to TRBD2. Trimming removed 5 bases from V and 7 bases from J; junction bases left unmatched: 8. In germline, CDR1 is SGHAT, CDR2 FQDESV (reference sequence). This CDR3 comprises 15 residues.

This chain joins TRBV2 and TRBJ1-5; no clear D. V lost 0 bases and J lost 4, with 7 bases in between. Germline CDR1 and CDR2: SNHLY and FYNNEI. CDR3 length equals 14 residues. CDR3 nucleotide sequence: TGTGCCAGCAGTGAAGCGTCCGAGAATCAGCCCCAGCATTTT. It translates to CASSEASENQPQHF.

The chain joins TRBV5-5 to TRBJ1-2; 8 nucleotides line up with TRBD1. The CDR3 consists of 16 residues. Germline CDR1 SGHKS, CDR2 YYEKEE (reference sequence). J gave up 6 bases and V 4 bases, and 14 bases lay outside the gene matches. This CDR3 reads CASSESQGASPHGYTF. DNA of the CDR3: TGTGCCAGCAGCGAAAGCCAGGGGGCGTCCCCGCATGGCTACACCTTC.

V usage is TRBV10-3 and J usage is TRBJ1-1, with a possible D match to TRBD1 (5 bases). V was trimmed by 4 bases and J by 1 base, leaving 7 bases between them. This CDR3 region has 13 residues. Germline values: CDR1 ENHRY, CDR2 SYGVKD. CDR3 in amino acids: CAISVQGNTEAFF. The CDR3 region has the DNA TGTGCCATCAGTGTTCAGGGGAACACTGAAGCTTTCTTT.

This chain connects TRBV5-6 to TRBJ2-5; 10 bases align to TRBD1. The last part of the DNA fits TRBJ2-7 better; the J call may be wrong. The CDR3 length is 14 residues. CDR1 is SGHDT and CDR2 is YYEEEE in the germline V gene. The CDR3 region has the DNA TGTGCCAGCAGCGGACCGGGACAGGGGTACGAGCAGTACTTC. It encodes CASSGPGQGYEQYF.

This clone was recorded a few times. V gene TRBV14 combines with J gene TRBJ2-1, with a tentative D call TRBD2 (5 bases). Trimming stripped 4 bases from V and 6 bases from J, with 22 bases between. The CDR3 loop spans 17 amino acids. Germline CDR1 is SGHDN and CDR2 is FVKESK. CDR3 residues: CASSRSLVWESGNEQFF. In DNA, the CDR3 is TGTGCCAGCAGCCGCTCGCTTGTGTGGGAGTCGGGCAATGAGCAGTTCTTC.

V gene TRBV14 combines with J gene TRBJ2-7; D is possibly TRBD1 (6 bases). Germline assignment: CDR1 SGHDN and CDR2 FVKESK. This CDR3 spans 17 amino acids. Trimming pared 1 base from V and 4 bases from J, leaving 20 bases between. The CDR3 nucleotides are TGTGCCAGCAGCCAAGCCGACCCCGGGACAAAGCTTTACGAGCAGTACTTC. Translating gives CASSQADPGTKLYEQYF.

The genes are TRBV10-3 and TRBJ1-2, with D uncertain. The CDR3 length is 14 residues. CDR1 ENHRY and CDR2 SYGVKD come from the germline V gene. The ends were cut back, 0 bases at V and 4 bases at J, with 9 bases in the middle. In DNA form, the CDR3 reads TGTGCCATCAGTGAGTCAGCTAGTGCCTATGGCTACACCTTC. Translating it yields CAISESASAYGYTF.

V and J are TRBV30 and TRBJ1-5, with D possibly being TRBD1 (6 bases). CDR1 GTSNPN and CDR2 SVGIG come from the germline V gene (reference sequence). V dropped 4 bases and J dropped 6 bases, with 13 bases sitting between them. The CDR3 runs 13 residues. The CDR3 sequence: CAWTTGYGQPQHF. CDR3 nucleotide sequence: TGTGCCTGGACCACAGGGTACGGTCAGCCCCAGCATTTT. The variable domain in full, completed from reference TRBV30 and TRBJ1-5, reads SQTIHQWPATLVQPVGSPLSLECTVEGTSNPNLYWYRQAAGRGLQLLFYSVGIGQISSEVPQNLSASRPQDRQFILSSKKLLLSDSGFYLCAWTTGYGQPQHFGDGTRLSIL.

Worth noting for this clone: At the DNA level, this CDR3 is encoded by other sequences in the same sample as well. J is TRBJ1-5 and V is TRBV7-2; 8 bases agree with TRBD1. The J segment lost 2 bases and the V segment lost 1 base, leaving 7 bases of the junction unmatched. This CDR3 is built from 17 residues. Germline lookup yields CDR1 SGHTA and CDR2 FQGNSA. CDR3 coding DNA: TGTGCCAGCAGCTTAGTGGGTACAGGGGGTGGCAATCAGCCCCAGCATTTT. Translating it yields CASSLVGTGGGNQPQHF. The full variable domain, in which reference TRBV7-2 and TRBJ1-5 provide the parts outside the CDR3, is GAGVSQSPSNKVTEKGKDVELRCDPISGHTALYWYRQSLGQGLEFLIYFQGNSAPDKSGLPSDRFSAERTGGSVSTLTIQRTQQEDSAVYLCASSLVGTGGGNQPQHFGDGTRLSIL.

The chain employs TRBV5-8 and TRBJ2-1; the D is unclear. Germline assignment: CDR1 SGHTS and CDR2 YDEGEE. The CDR3 totals 15 residues. Trimming took 4 bases from V and 0 from J, leaving 11 bases between them. DNA of the CDR3: TGTGCCAGCAGCCCAGACTGGAGCTCCTACAATGAGCAGTTCTTC. This codes for CASSPDWSSYNEQFF.